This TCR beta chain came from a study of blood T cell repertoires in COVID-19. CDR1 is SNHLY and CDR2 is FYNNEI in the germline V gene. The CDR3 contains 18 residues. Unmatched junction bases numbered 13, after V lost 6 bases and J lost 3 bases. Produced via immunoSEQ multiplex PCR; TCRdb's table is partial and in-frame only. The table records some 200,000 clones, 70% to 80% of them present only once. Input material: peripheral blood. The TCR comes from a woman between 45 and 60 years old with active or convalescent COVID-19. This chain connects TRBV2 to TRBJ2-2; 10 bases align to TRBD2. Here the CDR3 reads CASRRDAVAGGHTGELFF. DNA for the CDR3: TGTGCCAGCAGGAGGGATGCGGTAGCGGGAGGCCACACCGGGGAGCTGTTTTTT. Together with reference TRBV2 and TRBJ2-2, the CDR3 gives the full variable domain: EPEVTQTPSHQVTQMGQEVILRCVPISNHLYFYWYRQILGQKVEFLVSFYNNEISEKSEIFDDQFSVERPDGSNFTLKIRSTKLEDSAMYFCASRRDAVAGGHTGELFFGEGSRLTVL.